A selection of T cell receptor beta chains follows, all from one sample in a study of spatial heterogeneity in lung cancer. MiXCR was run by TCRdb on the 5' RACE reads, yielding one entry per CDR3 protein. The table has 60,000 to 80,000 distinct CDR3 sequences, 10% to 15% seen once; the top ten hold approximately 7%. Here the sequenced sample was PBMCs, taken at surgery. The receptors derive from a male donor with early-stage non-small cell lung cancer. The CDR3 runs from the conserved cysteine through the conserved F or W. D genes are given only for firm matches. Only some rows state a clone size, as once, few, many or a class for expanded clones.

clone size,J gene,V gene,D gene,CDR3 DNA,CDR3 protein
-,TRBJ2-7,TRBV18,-,TGTGCCAGCTCCCCTTCGGACCTTGTCGAGCAGTACTTC,CASSPSDLVEQYF
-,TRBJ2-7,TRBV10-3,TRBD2,TGTGCCATCAGCCCCACTAGCGGGAGGGAAAGCTCCTACGAGCAGTACTTC,CAISPTSGRESSYEQYF
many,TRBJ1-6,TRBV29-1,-,TGCAGCGTTGCCGTTGAGGGGGGCAGAGATTCACCCCTCCACTTT,CSVAVEGGRDSPLHF
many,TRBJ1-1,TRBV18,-,TGTGCCAGCTCACCGAACACAGTTTCGAACACTGAAGCTTTCTTT,CASSPNTVSNTEAFF
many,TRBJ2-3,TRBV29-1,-,TGCAGCGTTGACGGGAGAGGAAGCACAGATACGCAGTATTTT,CSVDGRGSTDTQYF
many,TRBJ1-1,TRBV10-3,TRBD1,TGTGCCATCAGCCGTCCCGGGACAGGGTCTGAAGCTTTCTTT,CAISRPGTGSEAFF
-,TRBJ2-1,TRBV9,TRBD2,TGTGCCAGCAGCGTAGTAGGGCTAGCGGGAGGAGTAGACAATGAGCAGTTCTTC,CASSVVGLAGGVDNEQFF
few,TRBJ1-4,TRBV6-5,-,TGTGCCAGCAGCCTGAGACGGAATGAAAAACTGTTTTTT,CASSLRRNEKLFF
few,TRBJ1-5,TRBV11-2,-,TGTGCCAGCAGCTTCCGGAATCAGCCCCAGCATTTT,CASSFRNQPQHF
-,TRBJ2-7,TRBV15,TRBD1,TGTGCCACCAGCAGGGACTCGGGACAGTACTACGAGCAGTACTTC,CATSRDSGQYYEQYF
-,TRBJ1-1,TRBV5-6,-,TGTGCCAGCAGCATGGGACTCACTGAAGCTTTCTTT,CASSMGLTEAFF
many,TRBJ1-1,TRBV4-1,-,TGCGCCAGCAGCCCCGGGGCCGGGAACACTGAAGCTTTCTTT,CASSPGAGNTEAFF
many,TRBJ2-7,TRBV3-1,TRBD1,TGTGCCAGCAGCCGGGGACAGTCCTACGAGCAGTACTTC,CASSRGQSYEQYF
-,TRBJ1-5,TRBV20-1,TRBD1,TGCAGTGCTCAGGGAGACAGGGGCGCAATTCAGCCCCAGCATTTT,CSAQGDRGAIQPQHF
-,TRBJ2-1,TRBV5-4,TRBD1,TGTGCCAGCAGCCCCGGGACAGAAGCTTACAATGAGCAGTTCTTC,CASSPGTEAYNEQFF
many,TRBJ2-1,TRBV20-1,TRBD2,TGCAGTGCAGGGACTAGCGGGACGATAGTAGGTGTCGACAATGAGCAGTTCTTC,CSAGTSGTIVGVDNEQFF
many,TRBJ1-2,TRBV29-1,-,TGCAGCGTTAGGTTCTATGGCTACACCTTC,CSVRFYGYTF
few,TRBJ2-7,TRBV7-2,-,TGTGCCAGCAGGGGGGGGCACACTTCCTTTTACGAGCAGTACTTC,CASRGGHTSFYEQYF
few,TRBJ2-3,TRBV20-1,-,TGCAGTGCTAGGAGGACAGCTAGCACAGATACGCAGTATTTT,CSARRTASTDTQYF
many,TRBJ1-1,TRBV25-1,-,TGTGCCAGCAGTGAATCAGTTGGTACTGGAGACAGGAACACTGAAGCTTTCTTT,CASSESVGTGDRNTEAFF
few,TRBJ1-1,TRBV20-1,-,TGCAGTGCTAGAGACTCCAGGGGCCCCACTGAAGCTTTCTTT,CSARDSRGPTEAFF
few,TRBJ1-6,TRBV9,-,TGTGCCAGCAGCGTAGATCCGGGCGATAATTCACCCCTCCACTTT,CASSVDPGDNSPLHF
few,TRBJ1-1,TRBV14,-,TGTGCCAGCAGCCGGAGGGACACTGAAGCTTTCTTT,CASSRRDTEAFF
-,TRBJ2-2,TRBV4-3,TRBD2,TGCGCCAGCAGCCAAGATGGGACTAGCGGGAGGGCGAACACCGGGGAGCTGTTTTTT,CASSQDGTSGRANTGELFF
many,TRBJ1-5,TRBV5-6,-,TGTGCCAGCAGCCCCTATGGAGAGGGCAATCAGCCCCAGCATTTT,CASSPYGEGNQPQHF
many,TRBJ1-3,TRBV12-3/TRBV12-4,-,TGTGCCAGCAGTCCGACAGACTCCAGCTTTGGAAACACCATATATTTT,CASSPTDSSFGNTIYF
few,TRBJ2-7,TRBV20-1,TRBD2,TGCAGTGCTGACAGTGCGGGGGACGAGCAGTACTTC,CSADSAGDEQYF
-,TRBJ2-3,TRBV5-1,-,TGCGCCAGCAGCTTCTGGGGCAGAGATACGCAGTATTTT,CASSFWGRDTQYF
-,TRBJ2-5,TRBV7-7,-,TGTGCTAGCAGCAGCCAGGAGGTCTCGGCGGCGACCCAGTACTTC,CASSSQEVSAATQYF
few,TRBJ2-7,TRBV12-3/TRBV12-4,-,TGTGCCAGCAGTTCAGGCAGGGCTCCCTACGAGCAGTACTTC,CASSSGRAPYEQYF
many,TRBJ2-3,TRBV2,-,TGTGCCAGCAGTGAACAGGGGCCGGATACGCAGTATTTT,CASSEQGPDTQYF
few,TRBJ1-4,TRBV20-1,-,TGCAGTGCTTGCCTGGACGGGAGAGGAAAACTGTTTTTT,CSACLDGRGKLFF
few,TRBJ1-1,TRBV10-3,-,TGTGCCATCAGAGAGACAATAATGAACACTGAAGCTTTCTTT,CAIRETIMNTEAFF
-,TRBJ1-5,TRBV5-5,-,TGTGCCAGCAGCCCGACCCGGACCCAGCCCCAGCATTTT,CASSPTRTQPQHF
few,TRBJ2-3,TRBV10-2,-,TGCGCCAGCAGTGAGACGCCCGCTGCCACGAGCACAGATACGCAGTATTTT,CASSETPAATSTDTQYF
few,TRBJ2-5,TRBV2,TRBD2,TGTGCCAGCAGTGATCCAACTCGGGGAGCGGGAGAAGGAGAGACCCAGTACTTC,CASSDPTRGAGEGETQYF
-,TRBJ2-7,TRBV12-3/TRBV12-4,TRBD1,TGTGCCAGCAGTTTACGACAGGGGGCTACTAGGGAGCAGTACTTC,CASSLRQGATREQYF
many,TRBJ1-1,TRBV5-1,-,TGCGCCAGCAGCCTCGGACAGAGTGAAGCTTTCTTT,CASSLGQSEAFF
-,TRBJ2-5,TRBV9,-,TGTGCCAGCAGCGCCTTAGAGAAAGAGACCCAGTACTTC,CASSALEKETQYF
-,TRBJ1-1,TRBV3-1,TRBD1,TGTGCCAGCAGCCAGCAGGACAGGGAAACTGAAGCTTTCTTT,CASSQQDRETEAFF
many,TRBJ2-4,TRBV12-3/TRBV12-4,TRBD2,TGTGCCAGCCGCTTGGCGGGAGGACACATTCAGTACTTC,CASRLAGGHIQYF
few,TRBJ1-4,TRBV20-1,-,TGCAGTGCTACGTGGACCTCTTATGAAAAACTGTTTTTT,CSATWTSYEKLFF
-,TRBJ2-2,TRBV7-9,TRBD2,TGTGCCAGCAGCCGACTAGCGGGGAACACCGGGGAGCTGTTTTTT,CASSRLAGNTGELFF
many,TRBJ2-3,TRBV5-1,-,TGCGCCAGCAGCTTGATGAGCGTACGCACAGATACGCAGTATTTT,CASSLMSVRTDTQYF
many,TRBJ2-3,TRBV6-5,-,TGTGCCAGCTCAGCGGAACTCACAGATACGCAGTATTTT,CASSAELTDTQYF
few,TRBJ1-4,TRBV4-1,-,TGCGCCAGCAGCCGCCCCCCTGGAGGGGCGAACAATGAAAAACTGTTTTTT,CASSRPPGGANNEKLFF
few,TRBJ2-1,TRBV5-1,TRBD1,TGCGCCAGCAGCCTGGGACAGGGAACCTACAATGAGCAGTTCTTC,CASSLGQGTYNEQFF
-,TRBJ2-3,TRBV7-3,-,TGTGCCAGCAGCTCCCCGACCGGGGGAACAGATACGCAGTATTTT,CASSSPTGGTDTQYF